These 6 T cell receptor beta chains were sequenced from one sample in a study of blood T cell repertoires in COVID-19. The assay was immunoSEQ multiplex PCR, and TCRdb's table has in-frame clones only and misses some. The table lists some 260,000 clones, 82% of them singletons. Sample: peripheral blood. Source of these receptors: a woman aged 80 or over with active or convalescent COVID-19.

J is TRBJ1-2 and V is TRBV6-5, with TRBD1 as a possible D gene (6 bases). The CDR3 loop spans 14 amino acids. V dropped 5 bases and J dropped 4 bases, with 14 bases sitting between them. Germline V lookup: CDR1 MNHEY, CDR2 SVGAGI. The CDR3 reads CASSIQGVSYGYTF. In DNA form, the CDR3 reads TGTGCCAGCAGTATACAGGGAGTAAGCTATGGCTACACCTTC.

For the CDR3, the DNA is TGTGCCAGCAGTACGACAGGGCAGAGACACGAGCAGTACTTC. Residues: CASSTTGQRHEQYF. V usage is TRBV28 and J usage is TRBJ2-7; TRBD1 agrees at 7 bases. The V segment lost 5 bases and the J segment 5 bases; nucleotides outside the gene matches: 9. Germline V gives CDR1 MDHEN, CDR2 SYDVKM. The CDR3 contains 14 residues.

The chain employs TRBV7-7 and TRBJ2-5; 7 bases are a match to TRBD2. Germline loops: CDR1 SSHAT, CDR2 FNYEAQ (reference sequence). The V and J ends lost 5 bases and 6 bases, in that order; junction bases with no gene match: 9. The CDR3 consists of 14 residues. CDR3 region: CASSPRLATKTQYF. The CDR3 coding sequence is TGTGCCAGCAGCCCAAGACTAGCAACCAAGACCCAGTACTTC.

The sample holds a few counts of this clone. The V call is TRBV19, the J call TRBJ2-7; 8 bases map to TRBD2. V shed 4 bases and J 6 bases; nucleotides not matched to a gene: 5. The CDR3 loop spans 13 amino acids. The V gene's germline CDR1 is LNHDA and CDR2 SQIVND (reference sequence). The CDR3 loop is CASSTRREGEQYF. The CDR3 nucleotides are TGTGCCAGTAGTACCCGACGGGAGGGCGAGCAGTACTTC.

The chain joins TRBV6-5 to TRBJ1-4; no reliable D call. Germline V CDR1 and CDR2: MNHEY, SVGAGI. The CDR3 consists of 15 residues. The ends were cut back, 5 bases at V and 4 bases at J, with 14 bases in the middle. CDR3 amino acids: CASSTGEGNNEKLFF. DNA of the CDR3: TGTGCCAGCAGTACCGGGGAGGGAAATAATGAAAAACTGTTTTTT.

The chain's CDR3 is CASSLGQGEQPQHF. The CDR3 region has the DNA TGCGCCAGCAGCTTAGGACAGGGAGAGCAGCCCCAGCATTTT. This rearrangement joins TRBV5-1 to TRBJ1-5, with 8 positions matching TRBD1. CDR1 and CDR2 (germline): SGHRS, YFSETQ. After removal of 2 bases from V and 7 bases from J, the junction contained 5 bases not matched to a gene. This CDR3 is built from 14 residues.